The 32 T cell receptor beta chains listed next were all sequenced from one sample in a study of blood T cell repertoires in COVID-19. Produced via immunoSEQ multiplex PCR; TCRdb's table is partial and in-frame only. The table includes some 170,000 clones, about 88% detected once. The material sequenced was PBMCs or T cells enriched from blood (not recorded which). The receptors were sampled from a human donor with acute COVID-19. The donor label of this sample is uncertain.

The chain couples TRBV12-5 to TRBJ2-1, with a possible D match to TRBD2 (6 bases). Germline CDR1 is LGHNT and CDR2 is FRNRAP. V lost 3 bases to trimming and J lost 0 bases, with 12 bases between them. This CDR3 has 16 residues. CDR3 loop: CASGLSAGSSYNEQFF. DNA for the CDR3: TGTGCTAGTGGTTTATCAGCGGGTAGCTCCTACAATGAGCAGTTCTTC.

V and J are TRBV5-1 and TRBJ2-1; 10 nucleotides align to TRBD1. CDR1 and CDR2 (germline): SGHRS, YFSETQ. After removal of 4 bases from V and 12 bases from J, the junction contained 4 bases not matched to a gene. The CDR3 consists of 12 residues. CDR3 bases: TGCGCCAGCAGCGAGGGACAGGGGATGCAGTTCTTC. This codes for CASSEGQGMQFF.

The chain carries TRBV2 and TRBJ1-2; D uncertain. Trimming took 7 bases from V and 8 from J, leaving 11 bases between them. Germline loops: CDR1 SNHLY, CDR2 FYNNEI. This CDR3 is built from 11 residues. The CDR3 spells CASTELGGYTF. CDR3 DNA: TGTGCCAGCACGGAGCTAGGCGGCTACACCTTC.

The chain carries TRBV4-3 and TRBJ1-2; the D gene is possibly TRBD1 (5 bases). This CDR3 contains 14 residues. Per germline, CDR1 LGHNA and CDR2 YSLEER. V shed 0 bases and J shed 6 bases, with 11 bases lying between them. The CDR3, as DNA: TGCGCCAGCAGCCAAGAGATTCTAGGGGATGGCTACACCTTC. The encoded protein is CASSQEILGDGYTF.

The rearrangement uses TRBV7-6 and TRBJ2-3; TRBD2 matches at 11 bases. The CDR3 is 19 residues long. The germline V gene has CDR1 SGHVS and CDR2 FNYEAQ. Trimming cost V 5 bases and J 2 bases; bases outside gene matches: 15. The CDR3 region has the DNA TGTGCCAGCAGCGCGGAGACTAGCGGGGATTATATTACCACAGATACGCAGTATTTT. Its translation is CASSAETSGDYITTDTQYF.

The genes are TRBV28 and TRBJ1-2, with 7 bases matching TRBD1. CDR1 is MDHEN, CDR2 SYDVKM, per germline. CDR3 size: 15 residues. V shed 5 bases, J shed 4 bases, and the junction held 10 bases outside the gene matches. For the CDR3, the DNA is TGTGCCAGCAGTCAACTCACAGGGACAGCCTATGGCTACACCTTC. As protein: CASSQLTGTAYGYTF.

The J gene is TRBJ1-2, the V gene TRBV5-1; D ambiguous. The CDR3 is 14 residues long. The V end was cut by 0 bases, the J end by 5 bases, with 11 bases between. Per germline, CDR1 SGHRS and CDR2 YFSETQ. The CDR3 spells CASSLGQRVYGYTF. The CDR3 bases are TGCGCCAGCAGCTTGGGGCAGCGCGTTTATGGCTACACCTTC. Full variable domain (outside the CDR3, taken from reference TRBV5-1 and TRBJ1-2): KAGVTQTPRYLIKTRGQQVTLSCSPISGHRSVSWYQQTPGQGLQFLFEYFSETQRNKGNFPGRFSGRQFSNSRSEMNVSTLELGDSALYLCASSLGQRVYGYTFGSGTRLTVV.

The chain joins TRBV21-1 to TRBJ1-2; the table names TRBD1, a call not compared with the DNA. TRBV21-1 is flagged as a pseudogene. CDR3 length: 14 amino acids. The CDR3 DNA reads as TGTGCCAGCAGCAAAGGTCCCAGGGGGCTTCGCTACACCTTC. This gives the protein CASSKGPRGLRYTF.

The chain couples TRBV3-1 (or the pseudogene TRBV3-2) to TRBJ2-4, with TRBD2 matching 7 bases. V gave up 0 bases and J gave up 3 bases; unmatched junction bases: 5. This CDR3 is 16 amino acids long. Germline values: CDR1 LGHDT, CDR2 YNNKEL (reference sequence). The CDR3 here is CASSQDPPGGKNIQYF. In nucleotides, the CDR3 is TGTGCCAGCAGCCAAGATCCCCCGGGGGGCAAAAACATTCAGTACTTC.

Comment on this clone: This CDR3 is also generated by other DNA sequences in the sample. The V and J genes are TRBV9 and TRBJ1-4; 8 bases line up with TRBD1. Germline assignment: CDR1 SGDLS and CDR2 YYNGEE. The V gene end was trimmed by 0 bases and the J gene end by 7 bases; junction bases not matched to a gene: 5. The CDR3 consists of 15 residues. DNA of the CDR3: TGTGCCAGCAGCGTAGGTCAGGGGGCGCGTGAAAAACTGTTTTTT. The encoded protein is CASSVGQGAREKLFF.

The chain couples TRBV5-1 to TRBJ2-5; 10 bases agree with TRBD1. Germline values: CDR1 SGHRS, CDR2 YFSETQ. V shed 4 bases and J 1 base; nucleotides not matched to a gene: 4. The CDR3 has 15 residues. The CDR3 nucleotides read TGCGCCAGCAGCGGGGGACAGGGGATCCAAGAGACCCAGTACTTC. Translation: CASSGGQGIQETQYF.

This chain connects TRBV11-3 to TRBJ2-6; TRBD1 matches at 11 bases. J lost 4 bases, V lost 5 bases, and 4 bases had no gene match. The CDR3 covers 16 residues. Germline loops: CDR1 SGHNT, CDR2 YENEEA. Here the CDR3 reads CASSLGQGVGANVLTF. The DNA for the CDR3 is TGTGCCAGCAGCCTGGGACAGGGGGTGGGGGCCAACGTCCTGACTTTC.

V gene TRBV9 combines with J gene TRBJ1-1; D possibly corresponds to TRBD1 (5 bases). The length of the CDR3 is 16 residues. Germline assignment: CDR1 SGDLS and CDR2 YYNGEE. Trimming stripped 0 bases from V and 3 bases from J, with 15 bases between. The CDR3 sequence: CASSVGVQGSDTEAFF. The CDR3 DNA reads as TGTGCCAGCAGCGTAGGGGTCCAGGGCTCGGACACTGAAGCTTTCTTT.

V is TRBV2 and J is TRBJ2-2, with D uncertain. CDR3 size: 13 residues. Deletions cut 3 bases from V and 7 bases from J, with 9 bases between. In germline, CDR1 is SNHLY, CDR2 FYNNEI. CDR3 sequence reads: CASSEAVGGELFF. CDR3 DNA sequence: TGTGCCAGCAGTGAGGCGGTAGGCGGGGAGCTGTTTTTT. The full variable domain, in which reference TRBV2 and TRBJ2-2 provide the parts outside the CDR3, is EPEVTQTPSHQVTQMGQEVILRCVPISNHLYFYWYRQILGQKVEFLVSFYNNEISEKSEIFDDQFSVERPDGSNFTLKIRSTKLEDSAMYFCASSEAVGGELFFGEGSRLTVL.

The DNA for the CDR3 is TGTGCCAGCACCTTGAGTCTCGTGCGGGAAAAACTGTTTTTT. This encodes CASTLSLVREKLFF. The chain couples TRBV7-9 to TRBJ1-4; no clear D gene. The CDR3 totals 14 residues. Trimming removed 7 bases from V and 8 bases from J, with 17 bases in between. Germline V lookup: CDR1 SEHNR, CDR2 FQNEAQ (reference sequence).

The chain couples TRBV5-5 to TRBJ2-5, with TRBD2 matching 13 bases. V gave up 0 bases and J gave up 5 bases; unmatched junction bases: 4. Germline V gene sequence: CDR1 SGHKS, CDR2 YYEKEE (reference sequence). The CDR3 runs 16 residues. The CDR3 loop is CASSLVGLAGWETQYF. The CDR3 DNA sequence: TGTGCCAGCAGCTTGGTGGGACTAGCGGGGTGGGAGACCCAGTACTTC.

This chain links TRBV25-1 with TRBJ1-1; D is perhaps TRBD1 (6 bases). The CDR3 is made up of 12 amino acids. The V gene's germline CDR1 is MGHDK and CDR2 SYGVNS. V gave up 6 bases and J gave up 4 bases, with 9 bases separating them. CDR3 protein: CASRGGSTEAFF. As DNA, the CDR3 is TGTGCCAGCAGAGGGGGAAGCACTGAAGCTTTCTTT.

V and J are TRBV19 and TRBJ1-2, with D possibly matching TRBD1 (6 bases). CDR1 and CDR2 from the germline V gene are LNHDA and SQIVND (reference sequence). With 3 bases removed from V and 2 bases from J, the gap between germline ends came to 13 bases. This CDR3 is 15 amino acids long. CDR3 bases: TGTGCCAGTAGTATTTGGAGGGGGGGGAACTATGGCTACACCTTC. It is translated as CASSIWRGGNYGYTF.

As concerns this clone: Other DNA sequences from this sample encode an identical CDR3 as well. J is TRBJ1-1 and V is TRBV4-1; unclear D gene. V was cut by 0 bases and J by 5 bases, with 4 bases left in between. Germline CDR1 and CDR2: MGHRA and YSYEKL. There are 12 residues in the CDR3. The chain's CDR3 is CASSQDRTEAFF. Here the CDR3 DNA reads TGCGCCAGCAGCCAAGATCGTACTGAAGCTTTCTTT.

This chain joins TRBV2 and TRBJ2-3, with D possibly being TRBD2 (6 bases). In germline, CDR1 is SNHLY, CDR2 FYNNEI. V lost 7 bases to trimming and J lost 0 bases, with 17 bases between them. The length of the CDR3 is 16 residues. Here the CDR3 DNA reads TGTGCCAGCACCTCGACTAGGAGGACTAGCACAGATACGCAGTATTTT. It specifies CASTSTRRTSTDTQYF. Full variable domain (rest looked up from reference TRBV2 and TRBJ2-3): EPEVTQTPSHQVTQMGQEVILRCVPISNHLYFYWYRQILGQKVEFLVSFYNNEISEKSEIFDDQFSVERPDGSNFTLKIRSTKLEDSAMYFCASTSTRRTSTDTQYFGPGTRLTVL.

The rearrangement uses TRBV2 and TRBJ2-2; D uncertain. Deletions cut 6 bases from V and 4 bases from J, with 12 bases between. This CDR3 spans 14 amino acids. Germline loops: CDR1 SNHLY, CDR2 FYNNEI. The chain's CDR3 is CASSYVRVTGELFF. The CDR3, as DNA: TGTGCCAGCAGCTACGTACGTGTCACCGGGGAGCTGTTTTTT.

This clone was counted a single time. The junction and the germline gene differ at one end; a read error may be behind it. V and J are TRBV6-2 or TRBV6-3 and TRBJ2-2; D is unclear. The CDR3 extends over 14 amino acids. CDR1 is MNHEY and CDR2 is SVGEGT in the germline V gene. The CDR3 here is CASSYGQNIGELFF. In nucleotides, the CDR3 is TGTGCCAGCAGTTACGGGCAGAACATCGGGGAGCTGTTTTTT.

This clone was detected only once. The chain joins TRBV30 to TRBJ1-5, with 7 bases identical to TRBD1. V shed 2 bases, J shed 6 bases, and the junction held 13 bases outside the gene matches. CDR3 length: 16 amino acids. Germline V gene lookup returns CDR1 GTSNPN and CDR2 SVGIG (reference sequence). DNA of the CDR3: TGTGCCTGGAGTCCCACCCGACAGGGATGGGGTCAGCCCCAGCATTTT. Protein sequence: CAWSPTRQGWGQPQHF.

V is TRBV27 and J is TRBJ2-7, with 9 positions matching TRBD2. V was clipped by 7 bases and J by 0 bases; unmatched bases: 4. This CDR3 comprises 14 residues. Germline V gives CDR1 MNHEY, CDR2 SMNVEV (reference sequence). The CDR3 sequence is CASNSGGLSYEQYF. The CDR3 DNA sequence: TGTGCCAGCAATAGCGGGGGCCTCTCCTACGAGCAGTACTTC.

This clone was observed a single time. The V call is TRBV2, the J call TRBJ1-3; TRBD1 is a possible D gene (6 bases). Germline CDR1 and CDR2: SNHLY and FYNNEI. V lost 4 bases, J lost 4 bases, and 14 bases lay in between. The CDR3 consists of 15 residues. CDR3 sequence reads: CASSVLGARGNTIYF. CDR3 in DNA: TGTGCCAGCAGTGTTCTGGGGGCTCGAGGAAACACCATATATTTT.

The chain combines TRBV5-1 with TRBJ1-5; D gene unclear. The CDR3 loop spans 15 amino acids. The V end lost 1 base, the J end lost 5 bases, and 13 bases lay between the germline ends. The germline V gene encodes CDR1 SGHRS and CDR2 YFSETQ. The CDR3 nucleotides are TGCGCCAGCAGCTTGTCCAGCCTGAGCGATCAGCCCCAGCATTTT. Its protein product is CASSLSSLSDQPQHF.

CDR3 coding DNA: TGTGCCTGGAGCGCGGGGGGGATAGGTGAGCAGTTCTTC. As protein: CAWSAGGIGEQFF. This chain links TRBV30 with TRBJ2-1; the match to TRBD2 covers 9 bases. V lost 3 bases to trimming and J lost 9 bases; unmatched junction nucleotides: 6. Germline CDR1 and CDR2: GTSNPN and SVGIG (reference sequence). The CDR3 is made up of 13 amino acids.

The chain recombines TRBV2 with TRBJ2-6, with D tentatively TRBD1 (5 bases). V was cut by 7 bases and J by 2 bases, with 6 bases left in between. CDR1 SNHLY and CDR2 FYNNEI come from the germline V gene. This CDR3 spans 13 amino acids. CDR3 sequence reads: CASTDTGANVLTF. CDR3 sequence (DNA): TGTGCCAGCACGGACACTGGGGCCAACGTCCTGACTTTC.

The chain uses TRBV12-3 or TRBV12-4 and TRBJ2-7; the D is unclear. Trimming shortened V by 6 bases and J by 5 bases, and 11 bases separated the two germline ends. The CDR3 spans 12 residues. The CDR3 spells CASSPLEDEQYF. The CDR3 DNA reads as TGTGCCAGCAGCCCCCTTGAGGACGAGCAGTACTTC.

The chain combines TRBV24-1 with TRBJ2-5; 8 bases are shared with TRBD1. The CDR3 has 15 residues. The V and J ends lost 7 bases and 2 bases, in that order; junction bases with no gene match: 8. Germline CDR1 reads KGHDR; CDR2 reads SFDVKD. The CDR3 DNA reads TGTGCCACCAGCGATACCGGGACAGGACAAGAGACCCAGTACTTC. Protein sequence: CATSDTGTGQETQYF.

V usage is TRBV4-3 and J usage is TRBJ1-1; maybe TRBD1 (6 bases). Germline V gives CDR1 LGHNA, CDR2 YSLEER. V was trimmed by 0 bases and J by 0 bases, leaving 14 bases between them. There are 17 residues in the CDR3. The CDR3 nucleotides are TGCGCCAGCAGCCAAGAGACGGTCGACAGGCTGAACACTGAAGCTTTCTTT. As protein: CASSQETVDRLNTEAFF.

The chain joins TRBV9 to TRBJ2-1; 8 bases map to TRBD2. The CDR3 runs to 14 residues. V trimming: 0 bases; J trimming: 8 bases; junction bases outside the gene matches: 4. Germline V gives CDR1 SGDLS, CDR2 YYNGEE. The CDR3: CASSVEAGVDEQFF. The CDR3 bases are TGTGCCAGCAGCGTAGAAGCGGGGGTTGATGAGCAGTTCTTC.